The 23 T cell receptor beta chains below all came from one sample that was sequenced in a study of radiotherapy plus CTLA-4 blockade in lung cancer. Data came from immunoSEQ multiplex PCR; TCRdb stores just in-frame clones and leaves some out. The table lists 100,000 or so clones, approximately 80% of them singletons. Sample: peripheral blood, taken from a patient treated with radiotherapy plus ipilimumab. These receptors were taken from a human donor with non-small cell lung cancer that progressed on radiotherapy plus ipilimumab.

The rearrangement links TRBV4-1 to TRBJ2-7; the D is unclear. There are 14 residues in the CDR3. V dropped 0 bases and J dropped 3 bases, with 9 bases sitting between them. Germline CDR1 reads MGHRA; CDR2 reads YSYEKL. The chain's CDR3 is CASSQDWGFYEQYF. CDR3 sequence (DNA): TGCGCCAGCAGCCAAGATTGGGGATTCTACGAGCAGTACTTC.

The genes are TRBV9 and TRBJ2-3; 7 nucleotides line up with TRBD2. The CDR3 length is 15 residues. Germline V gene data show CDR1 as SGDLS and CDR2 as YYNGEE. Trimming took 4 bases from V and 1 from J; bases not matched to a gene: 6. The CDR3 DNA reads TGTGCCAGCAGCCCAGGACTAGTTCGCACAGATACGCAGTATTTT. Translating it yields CASSPGLVRTDTQYF.

This sequence joins TRBV7-2 and TRBJ2-7; perhaps TRBD1 as D (6 bases). The CDR3 spans 14 residues. V shed 5 bases and J shed 0 bases, with 11 bases lying between them. Germline V gene lookup returns CDR1 SGHTA and CDR2 FQGNSA. CDR3 loop: CASSAAGASYEQYF. For the CDR3, the DNA is TGTGCCAGCAGCGCGGCAGGGGCCTCCTACGAGCAGTACTTC. Filled out from reference TRBV7-2 and TRBJ2-7, the complete variable domain reads GAGVSQSPSNKVTEKGKDVELRCDPISGHTALYWYRQSLGQGLEFLIYFQGNSAPDKSGLPSDRFSAERTGGSVSTLTIQRTQQEDSAVYLCASSAAGASYEQYFGPGTRLTVT.

This chain uses TRBV11-1 with TRBJ2-5; the D is unclear. V dropped 2 bases and J dropped 2 bases, with 12 bases sitting between them. The germline CDR1 and CDR2 sequences are SGHAT and FQDESV (reference sequence). The CDR3 extends over 15 amino acids. As DNA, the CDR3 is TGTGCCAGCAGCTTAACATGGCCAGCACAAGAGACCCAGTACTTC. Its translation is CASSLTWPAQETQYF.

This chain uses TRBV4-1 with TRBJ1-1, with D maybe TRBD1 (6 bases). The germline CDR1 and CDR2 sequences are MGHRA and YSYEKL. V gave up 3 bases and J gave up 2 bases, with 10 bases separating them. CDR3 length: 14 residues. The CDR3 sequence is CASSHGQRNTEAFF. The CDR3 DNA reads TGCGCCAGCAGCCATGGACAGAGAAACACTGAAGCTTTCTTT.

The chain joins TRBV9 to TRBJ2-1, with 10 bases fitting TRBD2. V lost 0 bases, J lost 7 bases, and 10 bases stayed unmatched. This CDR3 region has 17 residues. Per germline, CDR1 SGDLS and CDR2 YYNGEE. This CDR3 is CASSVALWASGRNEQFF. CDR3 DNA: TGTGCCAGCAGCGTAGCCCTTTGGGCTAGCGGGAGAAATGAGCAGTTCTTC. The full variable domain, completed using reference TRBV9 and TRBJ2-1, is DSGVTQTPKHLITATGQRVTLRCSPRSGDLSVYWYQQSLDQGLQFLIQYYNGEERAKGNILERFSAQQFPDLHSELNLSSLELGDSALYFCASSVALWASGRNEQFFGPGTRLTVL.

V usage is TRBV9 and J usage is TRBJ2-5; D gene unclear. The CDR3 has 13 residues. V was shortened by 0 bases and J by 3 bases, with 6 bases between the two germline ends. The V gene's germline CDR1 is SGDLS and CDR2 YYNGEE. The CDR3 spells CASSVGLEETQYF. CDR3 nucleotide sequence: TGTGCCAGCAGCGTAGGACTGGAAGAGACCCAGTACTTC.

The rearrangement uses TRBV29-1 and TRBJ2-3; tentatively, D is TRBD2 (6 bases). The CDR3 length is 14 residues. V dropped 2 bases and J dropped 0 bases, with 9 bases sitting between them. CDR1 SQVTM and CDR2 ANQGSEA come from the germline V gene. The CDR3 sequence: CSVEPSASTDTQYF. Written as DNA, the CDR3 is TGCAGCGTTGAACCTAGCGCAAGCACAGATACGCAGTATTTT.

A remark on this clone: The same CDR3 arises from other DNA sequences in this sample as well. The chain is built from TRBV28 and TRBJ2-3; possibly TRBD2 for D (5 bases). The CDR3 loop spans 13 amino acids. Trimming took off 6 bases at V and 1 base at J, with 8 bases between the two ends. Germline V CDR1 and CDR2: MDHEN, SYDVKM. For the CDR3, the DNA is TGTGCCAGCAGGGACTCCCGCACAGATACGCAGTATTTT. Translated, it gives CASRDSRTDTQYF.

The rearrangement links TRBV5-1 to TRBJ1-1; tentative D call: TRBD1 (5 bases). V gave up 2 bases and J gave up 2 bases, with 7 bases separating them. The CDR3 covers 13 residues. CDR1 and CDR2 (germline): SGHRS, YFSETQ. CDR3 in amino acids: CASSFDSNTEAFF. The DNA of the CDR3 is TGCGCCAGCAGCTTCGACAGTAACACTGAAGCTTTCTTT.

The J gene is TRBJ2-7, the V gene TRBV2, with TRBD2 matching 7 bases. With V trimmed by 7 bases and J by 4 bases, 7 bases remained unmatched. This CDR3 comprises 13 residues. CDR1 is SNHLY, CDR2 FYNNEI, per germline. Here the CDR3 reads CASTLGGTYEQYF. The CDR3 bases are TGTGCCAGCACCCTCGGGGGGACTTACGAGCAGTACTTC.

The J gene is TRBJ2-1, the V gene TRBV29-1; no reliable D call. The V and J ends lost 4 bases and 3 bases respectively, with 1 base between them. Germline V gene sequence: CDR1 SQVTM, CDR2 ANQGSEA. The CDR3 is made up of 10 amino acids. The CDR3 sequence is CSVGYNEQFF. The CDR3 region has the DNA TGCAGCGTTGGCTACAATGAGCAGTTCTTC.

The chain employs TRBV9 and TRBJ2-1; 14 bases are shared with TRBD2. The CDR3 totals 16 residues. CDR1 SGDLS and CDR2 YYNGEE come from the germline V gene. J gave up 8 bases and V 0 bases, and 4 bases lay outside the gene matches. CDR3 coding DNA: TGTGCCAGCAGCGTAGATGGGACTAGCGGGAGAGATGAGCAGTTCTTC. Protein sequence: CASSVDGTSGRDEQFF.

The chain couples TRBV28 to TRBJ2-2; 7 nucleotides match TRBD1. The CDR3 sequence is 15 residues long. The trim removed 5 bases at V and 2 bases at J, leaving 5 bases unmatched. Germline V gene data show CDR1 as MDHEN and CDR2 as SYDVKM. Here the CDR3 reads CASSLRQGNTGELFF. The CDR3 DNA reads TGTGCCAGCAGTCTGAGACAGGGCAACACCGGGGAGCTGTTTTTT.

The rearrangement uses TRBV7-9 and TRBJ2-5; D is undetermined. Trimming removed 5 bases from V and 5 bases from J, with 18 bases in between. Per germline, CDR1 SEHNR and CDR2 FQNEAQ (reference sequence). CDR3 length equals 15 residues. CDR3 region: CASSPHFGSAETQYF. CDR3 coding DNA: TGTGCCAGCAGCCCGCATTTCGGGTCCGCGGAGACCCAGTACTTC.

The rearrangement links TRBV7-8 to TRBJ2-5, with TRBD1 matching over 8 bases. Per the germline V gene, CDR1 is SGHVS and CDR2 is FQNEAQ. The CDR3 has 14 residues. V shed 3 bases and J 5 bases; nucleotides not matched to a gene: 5. The CDR3 bases are TGTGCCAGCAGCTTGGGACAGGCAGGGGAGACCCAGTACTTC. Translated: CASSLGQAGETQYF.

This rearrangement joins TRBV11-2 to TRBJ2-3; possibly TRBD2 for D (6 bases). The V and J ends lost 5 bases and 6 bases respectively, with 18 bases between them. In germline, CDR1 is SGHAT, CDR2 FQNNGV. The CDR3 runs 15 residues. CDR3 in DNA: TGTGCCAGCAGCGTTAGCGGTTCTCCCCGGGATACGCAGTATTTT. Its protein product is CASSVSGSPRDTQYF.

This clone was observed a few times. V usage is TRBV5-1 and J usage is TRBJ1-1; unclear D gene. Germline assignment: CDR1 SGHRS and CDR2 YFSETQ. With 0 bases removed from V and 4 bases from J, the gap between germline ends came to 10 bases. This CDR3 is 14 amino acids long. This CDR3 reads CASSLAALGTEAFF. The DNA for the CDR3 is TGCGCCAGCAGCTTGGCGGCATTAGGCACTGAAGCTTTCTTT.

V is TRBV30 and J is TRBJ2-3, with TRBD2 as a possible D gene (5 bases). V was clipped by 1 base and J by 3 bases, with 8 bases between them. Germline CDR1 and CDR2: GTSNPN and SVGIG (reference sequence). CDR3 length equals 13 residues. CDR3 in DNA: TGTGCCTGGAGTGCTAGCTTGACAGATACGCAGTATTTT. It specifies CAWSASLTDTQYF.

This chain links TRBV27 with TRBJ2-3; D is ambiguous. Germline CDR1 MNHEY, CDR2 SMNVEV (reference sequence). This CDR3 is 15 amino acids long. V lost 4 bases and J 4 bases, leaving 15 bases between the germline ends. CDR3 sequence reads: CASSSLSIGADTQYF. The CDR3 DNA is TGTGCCAGCAGTTCTCTCTCCATCGGTGCAGATACGCAGTATTTT.

The chain employs TRBV10-3 and TRBJ1-1; 9 bases align to TRBD1. The V segment lost 2 bases and the J segment 10 bases; nucleotides outside the gene matches: 5. The CDR3 extends over 13 amino acids. CDR1 and CDR2 (germline): ENHRY, SYGVKD. The CDR3 protein is CAISETTGGRAFF. In DNA form, the CDR3 reads TGTGCCATCAGTGAGACTACAGGGGGCAGAGCTTTCTTT.

This clone has a handful of counts. This sequence joins TRBV28 and TRBJ2-7; no firm D call. Between the trimmed V and J ends, which lost 4 bases and 6 bases, there was a span of 13 bases. The germline V gene encodes CDR1 MDHEN and CDR2 SYDVKM. The CDR3 totals 13 residues. The CDR3 here is CASSSPTPLEQYF. In nucleotides, the CDR3 is TGTGCCAGCAGTTCCCCCACCCCACTCGAGCAGTACTTC.

The J gene is TRBJ1-2, the V gene TRBV28; 7 bases match TRBD1. The CDR3 extends over 16 amino acids. The germline CDR1 and CDR2 sequences are MDHEN and SYDVKM. V shed 0 bases and J 4 bases; nucleotides not matched to a gene: 8. The CDR3 region is CASSLWTSGQSYGYTF. Written as DNA, the CDR3 is TGTGCCAGCAGTTTATGGACGTCGGGACAGAGCTATGGCTACACCTTC.